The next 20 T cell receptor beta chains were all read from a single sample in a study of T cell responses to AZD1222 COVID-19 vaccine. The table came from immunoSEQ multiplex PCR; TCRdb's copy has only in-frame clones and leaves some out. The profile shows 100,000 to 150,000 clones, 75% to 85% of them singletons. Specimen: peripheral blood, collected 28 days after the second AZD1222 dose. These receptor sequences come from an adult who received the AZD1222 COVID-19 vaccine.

The CDR3 spells CASSLYPGLGNTIYF. In nucleotides, the CDR3 is TGTGCCAGCAGCTTATACCCGGGATTGGGAAACACCATATATTTT. The J gene is TRBJ1-3, the V gene TRBV7-2; D gene ambiguous. Trimming removed 2 bases from V and 4 bases from J, with 12 bases in between. The CDR3 is 15 residues long. Germline CDR1 and CDR2: SGHTA and FQGNSA.

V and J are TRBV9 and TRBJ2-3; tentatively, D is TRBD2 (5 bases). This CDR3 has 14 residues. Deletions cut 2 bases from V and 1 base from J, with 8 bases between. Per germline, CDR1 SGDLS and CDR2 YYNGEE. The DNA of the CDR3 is TGTGCCAGCAGCGTTAGCGTCCGCACAGATACGCAGTATTTT. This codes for CASSVSVRTDTQYF. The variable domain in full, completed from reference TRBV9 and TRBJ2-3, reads DSGVTQTPKHLITATGQRVTLRCSPRSGDLSVYWYQQSLDQGLQFLIQYYNGEERAKGNILERFSAQQFPDLHSELNLSSLELGDSALYFCASSVSVRTDTQYFGPGTRLTVL.

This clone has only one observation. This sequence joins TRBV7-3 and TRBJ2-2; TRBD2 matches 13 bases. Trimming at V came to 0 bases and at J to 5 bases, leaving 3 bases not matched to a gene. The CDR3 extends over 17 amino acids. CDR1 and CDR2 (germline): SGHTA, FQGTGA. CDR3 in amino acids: CASSLTRGLAGTGELFF. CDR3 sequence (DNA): TGTGCCAGCAGCTTAACCCGGGGACTAGCGGGGACCGGGGAGCTGTTTTTT.

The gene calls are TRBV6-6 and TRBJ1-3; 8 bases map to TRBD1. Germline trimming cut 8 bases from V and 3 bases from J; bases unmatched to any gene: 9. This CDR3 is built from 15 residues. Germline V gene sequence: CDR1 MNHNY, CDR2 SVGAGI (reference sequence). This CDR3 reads CASQDRVRVGNTIYF. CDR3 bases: TGTGCCAGCCAGGACAGGGTGAGGGTTGGAAACACCATATATTTT.

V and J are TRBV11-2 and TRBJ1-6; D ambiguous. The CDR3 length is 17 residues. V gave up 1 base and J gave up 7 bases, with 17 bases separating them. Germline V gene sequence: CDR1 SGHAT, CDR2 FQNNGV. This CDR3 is CASSLVRRTVGNSPLHF. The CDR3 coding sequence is TGTGCCAGCAGCTTAGTGAGGCGGACGGTGGGAAATTCACCCCTCCACTTT.

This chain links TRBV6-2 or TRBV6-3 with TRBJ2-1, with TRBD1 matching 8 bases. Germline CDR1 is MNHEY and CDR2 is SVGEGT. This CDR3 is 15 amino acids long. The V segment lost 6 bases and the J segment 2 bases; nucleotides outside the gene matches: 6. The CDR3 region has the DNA TGTGCCAGCAGCCGACAGGGGTTCACCTACAATGAGCAGTTCTTC. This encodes CASSRQGFTYNEQFF.

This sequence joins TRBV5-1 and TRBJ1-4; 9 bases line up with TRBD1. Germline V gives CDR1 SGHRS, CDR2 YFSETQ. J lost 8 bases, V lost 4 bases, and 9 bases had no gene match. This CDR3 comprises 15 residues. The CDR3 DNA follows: TGCGCCAGCAGCGCAAAGGGACAGGGTCGGGAAAAACTGTTTTTT. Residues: CASSAKGQGREKLFF.

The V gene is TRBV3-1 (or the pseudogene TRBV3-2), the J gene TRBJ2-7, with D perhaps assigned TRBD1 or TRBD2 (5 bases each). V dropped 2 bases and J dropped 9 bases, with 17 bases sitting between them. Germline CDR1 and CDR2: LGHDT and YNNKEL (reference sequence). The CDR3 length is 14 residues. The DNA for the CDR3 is TGTGCCAGCAGCCAAACCACAGGCCCGAGCGGGCAGTACTTC. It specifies CASSQTTGPSGQYF.

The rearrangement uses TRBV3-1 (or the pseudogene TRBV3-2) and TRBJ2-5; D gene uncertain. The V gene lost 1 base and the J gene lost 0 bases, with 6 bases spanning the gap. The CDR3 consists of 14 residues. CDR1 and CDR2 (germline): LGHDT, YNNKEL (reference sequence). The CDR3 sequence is CASSQGTYQETQYF. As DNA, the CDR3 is TGTGCCAGCAGCCAAGGCACGTACCAAGAGACCCAGTACTTC.

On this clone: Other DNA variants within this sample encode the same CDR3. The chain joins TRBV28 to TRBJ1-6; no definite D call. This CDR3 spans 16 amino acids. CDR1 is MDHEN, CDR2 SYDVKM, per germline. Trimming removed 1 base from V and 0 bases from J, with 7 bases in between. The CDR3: CASSLLGSSYNSPLHF. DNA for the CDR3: TGTGCCAGCAGTTTATTAGGAAGCTCCTATAATTCACCCCTCCACTTT.

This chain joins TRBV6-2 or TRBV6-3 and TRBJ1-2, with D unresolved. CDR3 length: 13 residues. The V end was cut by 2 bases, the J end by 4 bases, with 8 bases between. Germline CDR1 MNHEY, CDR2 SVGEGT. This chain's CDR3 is CASSYLVRYGYTF. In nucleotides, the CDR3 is TGTGCCAGCAGTTACCTAGTACGCTATGGCTACACCTTC.

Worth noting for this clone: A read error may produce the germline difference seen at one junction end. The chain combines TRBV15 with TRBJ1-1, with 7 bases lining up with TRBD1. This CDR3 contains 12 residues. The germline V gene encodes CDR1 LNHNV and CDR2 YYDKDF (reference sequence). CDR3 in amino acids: CATSRESGTVLF. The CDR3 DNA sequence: TGTGCCACCAGCAGGGAATCCGGGACAGTCCTTTTT.

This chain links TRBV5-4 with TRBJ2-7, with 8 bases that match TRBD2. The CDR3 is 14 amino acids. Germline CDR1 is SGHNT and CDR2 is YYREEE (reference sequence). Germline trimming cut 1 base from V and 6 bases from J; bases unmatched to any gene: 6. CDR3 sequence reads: CASSLSPGGGEQYF. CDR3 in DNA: TGTGCCAGCAGCTTGTCACCGGGGGGGGGCGAGCAGTACTTC.

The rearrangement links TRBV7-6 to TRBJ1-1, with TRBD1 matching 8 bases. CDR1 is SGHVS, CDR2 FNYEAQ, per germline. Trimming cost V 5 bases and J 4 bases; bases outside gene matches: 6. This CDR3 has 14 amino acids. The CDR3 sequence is CASSLQQGGTEAFF. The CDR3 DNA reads TGTGCCAGCAGCCTCCAACAGGGGGGCACTGAAGCTTTCTTT. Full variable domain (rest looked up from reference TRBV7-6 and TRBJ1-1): GAGVSQSPRYKVTKRGQDVALRCDPISGHVSLYWYRQALGQGPEFLTYFNYEAQQDKSGLPNDRFSAERPEGSISTLTIQRTEQRDSAMYRCASSLQQGGTEAFFGQGTRLTVV.

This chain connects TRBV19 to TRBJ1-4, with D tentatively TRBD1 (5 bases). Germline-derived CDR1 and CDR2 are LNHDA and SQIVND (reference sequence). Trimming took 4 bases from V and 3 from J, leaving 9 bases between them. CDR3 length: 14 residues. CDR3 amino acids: CASSRGDANEKLFF. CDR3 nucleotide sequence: TGTGCCAGTAGTAGAGGGGATGCTAATGAAAAACTGTTTTTT.

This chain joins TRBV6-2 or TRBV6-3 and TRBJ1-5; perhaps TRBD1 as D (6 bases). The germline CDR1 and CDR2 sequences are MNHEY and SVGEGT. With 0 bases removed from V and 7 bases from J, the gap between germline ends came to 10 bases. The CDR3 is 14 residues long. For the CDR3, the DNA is TGTGCCAGCAGTTACTCGACGGGGGCCCAGCCCCAGCATTTT. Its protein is CASSYSTGAQPQHF.

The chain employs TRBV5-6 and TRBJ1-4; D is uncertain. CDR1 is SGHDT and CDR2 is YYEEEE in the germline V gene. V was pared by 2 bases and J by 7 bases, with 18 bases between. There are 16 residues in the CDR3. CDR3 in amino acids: CASSFFLGIHSEKLFF. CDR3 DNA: TGTGCCAGCAGCTTTTTTCTGGGCATCCATAGTGAAAAACTGTTTTTT.

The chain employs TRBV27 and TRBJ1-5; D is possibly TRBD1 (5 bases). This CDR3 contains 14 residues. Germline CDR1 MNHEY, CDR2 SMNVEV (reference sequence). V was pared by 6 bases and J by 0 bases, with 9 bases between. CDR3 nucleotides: TGTGCCAGCAGGACAGCCATTAGCAATCAGCCCCAGCATTTT. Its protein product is CASRTAISNQPQHF.

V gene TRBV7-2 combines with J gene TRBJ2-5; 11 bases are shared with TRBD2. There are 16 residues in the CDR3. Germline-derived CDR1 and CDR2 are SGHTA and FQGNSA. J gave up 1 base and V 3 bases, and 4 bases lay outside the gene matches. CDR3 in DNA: TGTGCCAGCAGCTTCCCTAGCGGGGGGCCCCAAGAGACCCAGTACTTC. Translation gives CASSFPSGGPQETQYF.

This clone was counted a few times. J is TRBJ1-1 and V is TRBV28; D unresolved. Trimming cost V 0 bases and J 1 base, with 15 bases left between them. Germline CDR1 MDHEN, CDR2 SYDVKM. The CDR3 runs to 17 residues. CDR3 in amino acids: CASSLWIPLRGNTEAFF. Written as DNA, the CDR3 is TGTGCCAGCAGTTTATGGATCCCCCTACGAGGGAACACTGAAGCTTTCTTT.